These T cell receptor beta chains were read from a single sample in a study of vaccination and CD4 T cells after COVID-19. TCRdb reprocessed the PCR reads via MiXCR and lists one record per CDR3 protein. The sample consists of over 8,000 distinct CDR3 sequences, about 64% of them appearing once. For these TCRs, the target antigens are not known. Sequenced sample: CD4+ T cells from blood, cultured in vitro. Receptors originate from a human donor who had recovered from COVID-19. CDR3s include the opening cysteine and the closing phenylalanine or tryptophan. D genes are given only for firm matches. A row's size may be missing; if present it is once, few, many or a size class.

cdr3_aa	cdr3_nt	j_call	v_call	clone_size	cdr3_length	d_call
CASSLDPGTPIETQYF	TGCGCCAGCAGCCTAGATCCCGGGACACCCATCGAGACGCAGTATTTT	TRBJ2-3	TRBV5-1	NA	16	NA
CASNIAGYTDTQYF	TGTGCCAGCAATATAGCGGGGTACACAGATACGCAGTATTTT	TRBJ2-3	TRBV6-1	NA	14	TRBD2
CASSFGGEHQETQYF	TGTGCCAGCAGCTTTGGGGGCGAACACCAAGAGACCCAGTACTTC	TRBJ2-5	TRBV11-3	NA	15	NA
CASSPAVYNSPLHF	TGCGCCAGCAGTCCGGCGGTTTATAATTCACCCCTCCACTTT	TRBJ1-6	TRBV2	NA	14	NA
CASSLQREKQYF	TGTGCCAGCAGCTTACAGCGGGAGAAGCAGTACTTC	TRBJ2-7	TRBV11-2	NA	12	TRBD2
CASSTREKLFF	TGTGCCAGTAGTACCAGGGAAAAACTGTTTTTT	TRBJ1-4	TRBV19	NA	11	NA
CASSRSGVQMRQTQYF	TGTGCCAGCAGCCGGTCTGGGGTACAGATGAGGCAGACCCAGTACTTC	TRBJ2-5	TRBV11-3	few	16	NA
CASTRDRENQPQHF	TGTGCCAGCACGAGGGACAGGGAAAATCAGCCCCAGCATTTT	TRBJ1-5	TRBV2	NA	14	TRBD1
CASSLGARATIYF	TGTGCCAGCAGCTTAGGCGCTAGGGCCACCATATATTTT	TRBJ1-3	TRBV7-8	NA	13	NA
CASSPLGRINYGYTF	TGTGCCAGCAGTCCTTTGGGCAGAATAAACTATGGCTACACCTTC	TRBJ1-2	TRBV27	NA	15	NA
CASTVPLTDTQYF	TGTGCCAGCACGGTTCCGTTGACAGATACGCAGTATTTT	TRBJ2-3	TRBV2	NA	13	NA
CASSQALGYQETQYF	TGTGCCAGCAGCCAAGCGCTAGGTTACCAAGAGACCCAGTACTTC	TRBJ2-5	TRBV4-2	NA	15	NA
CATARWGYEQYF	TGTGCCACCGCCCGTTGGGGGTACGAGCAGTACTTC	TRBJ2-7	TRBV2	NA	12	NA
CASSSTGTNQPQHF	TGTGCCAGCAGTTCGACAGGGACAAATCAGCCCCAGCATTTT	TRBJ1-5	TRBV6-2/TRBV6-3	NA	14	TRBD1
CSAQAVSGEETQYF	TGCAGTGCTCAAGCAGTCAGTGGCGAGGAGACCCAGTACTTC	TRBJ2-5	TRBV20-1	NA	14	NA
CASREDRNYGYTF	TGTGCCAGTAGGGAGGACAGGAACTATGGCTACACCTTC	TRBJ1-2	TRBV19	NA	13	TRBD1
CSARDPSGIGVSNQPQHF	TGCAGTGCTAGAGATCCTTCGGGGATAGGGGTTAGCAATCAGCCCCAGCATTTT	TRBJ1-5	TRBV20-1	few	18	NA
CASSYFYGRTNEKLFF	TGTGCCAGCAGTTACTTCTACGGTCGGACTAATGAAAAACTGTTTTTT	TRBJ1-4	TRBV6-5	NA	16	NA
CASSPYSTANYGYTF	TGTGCCAGCAGCCCCTACAGTACCGCTAACTATGGCTACACCTTC	TRBJ1-2	TRBV11-1	few	15	NA
CASSPLTGNSPLHF	TGTGCCAGCTCACCACTGACTGGAAATTCACCCCTCCACTTT	TRBJ1-6	TRBV18	hyperexpanded	14	NA
CASSEARRGWTGELFF	TGTGCCAGCAGTGAAGCGCGGCGGGGTTGGACCGGGGAGCTGTTTTTT	TRBJ2-2	TRBV6-1	NA	16	NA
CASSNDGGRNTEAFF	TGTGCCAGCAGTAACGACGGAGGCCGGAACACTGAAGCTTTCTTT	TRBJ1-1	TRBV6-2/TRBV6-3	hyperexpanded	15	NA
CASSDRVDNEQFF	TGTGCCAGCAGCGACAGGGTCGACAATGAGCAGTTCTTC	TRBJ2-1	TRBV2	NA	13	TRBD1
CASSPWDRESYGYTF	TGTGCCAGCAGCCCCTGGGACAGGGAGAGCTATGGCTACACCTTC	TRBJ1-2	TRBV7-8	NA	15	TRBD1
CSANNFRRDYNEQFF	TGCAGTGCTAATAACTTCCGGAGAGATTACAATGAGCAGTTCTTC	TRBJ2-1	TRBV20-1	NA	15	NA
CAWSVGLFYNEQFF	TGTGCCTGGAGTGTTGGTCTATTCTACAATGAGCAGTTCTTC	TRBJ2-1	TRBV30	NA	14	NA
CSARGQPNTEAFF	TGCAGTGCTCGGGGACAGCCGAACACTGAAGCTTTCTTT	TRBJ1-1	TRBV20-1	NA	13	TRBD1